These 19 T cell receptor beta chains came from one sample sequenced in a study of long-term antiretroviral therapy in people with HIV. They ran version v3.0 of the immunoSEQ assay at survey level. Clones were sequenced by immunoSEQ multiplex PCR, and TCRdb holds only the in-frame ones, with some missing. The repertoire holds 25,000 to 35,000 clones, with more than 85% as singletons. Specimen: unsorted PBMCs, collected 2 years after starting antiretroviral therapy. Receptor source: a man aged 45-65 years with HIV.

The V gene is TRBV18, the J gene TRBJ1-1; maybe TRBD1 (5 bases). Germline CDR1 and CDR2: KGHSH and LQKENI. Trimming left V 6 bases short and J 0 bases short, with 8 bases between. The CDR3 is 13 residues long. In DNA, the CDR3 is TGTGCCAGCTCCCTCAGGGTGAACACTGAAGCTTTCTTT. Protein: CASSLRVNTEAFF. Looking up the rest from reference TRBV18 and TRBJ1-1 gives the full variable domain: NAGVMQNPRHLVRRRGQEARLRCSPMKGHSHVYWYRQLPEEGLKFMVYLQKENIIDESGMPKERFSAEFPKEGPSILRIQQVVRGDSAAYFCASSLRVNTEAFFGQGTRLTVV.

The V gene is TRBV5-6, the J gene TRBJ1-1, with a tentative D call TRBD1 (6 bases). CDR1 and CDR2 from the germline V gene are SGHDT and YYEEEE. Trimming pared 7 bases from V and 4 bases from J, leaving 20 bases between. The CDR3 is made up of 15 amino acids. The CDR3 sequence is CASGYEGGKSTEAFF. In nucleotides, the CDR3 is TGTGCCAGCGGTTATGAAGGGGGAAAAAGCACTGAAGCTTTCTTT. Using reference TRBV5-6 and TRBJ1-1 for the parts outside the CDR3, the full variable domain is DAGVTQSPTHLIKTRGQQVTLRCSPKSGHDTVSWYQQALGQGPQFIFQYYEEEERQRGNFPDRFSGHQFPNYSSELNVNALLLGDSALYLCASGYEGGKSTEAFFGQGTRLTVV.

The rearrangement joins TRBV19 to TRBJ1-5; D might be TRBD1 (6 bases). CDR1 and CDR2 (germline): LNHDA, SQIVND (reference sequence). The CDR3 is 16 residues long. The ends were cut back, 7 bases at V and 1 base at J, with 17 bases in the middle. This chain's CDR3 is CASTEGTRGSNQPQHF. As DNA, the CDR3 is TGTGCCAGTACCGAAGGGACAAGGGGCAGCAATCAGCCCCAGCATTTT.

This chain joins TRBV5-4 and TRBJ2-1; D is ambiguous. The CDR3 covers 13 residues. Germline V gene lookup returns CDR1 SGHNT and CDR2 YYREEE (reference sequence). Trimming stripped 1 base from V and 3 bases from J, with 5 bases between. Here the CDR3 reads CASSLLGYNEQFF. The CDR3 DNA reads as TGTGCCAGCAGCTTGCTCGGCTACAATGAGCAGTTCTTC.

The CDR3 nucleotides are TGTGCCAGCAGCGTACAGCCCCTTGGCGATGAGCAGTTCTTC. It encodes CASSVQPLGDEQFF. The chain combines TRBV9 with TRBJ2-1; D ambiguous. Germline-derived CDR1 and CDR2 are SGDLS and YYNGEE. Trimming took 1 base from V and 8 from J, leaving 13 bases between them. This CDR3 is 14 amino acids long.

The genes are TRBV7-9 and TRBJ2-2; D remains ambiguous. Germline lookup yields CDR1 SEHNR and CDR2 FQNEAQ (reference sequence). This CDR3 has 14 amino acids. Trimming took 2 bases from V and 1 from J, leaving 5 bases between them. CDR3 region: CASSLTVNTGELFF. Written as DNA, the CDR3 is TGTGCCAGCAGCTTAACCGTGAACACCGGGGAGCTGTTTTTT.

This chain joins TRBV10-3 and TRBJ2-7, with 7 bases that match TRBD1. This CDR3 spans 15 amino acids. The J segment lost 3 bases and the V segment lost 3 bases, leaving 8 bases of the junction unmatched. Germline loops: CDR1 ENHRY, CDR2 SYGVKD. The CDR3 loop reads CAISEYRGLNYEQYF. The CDR3 DNA is TGTGCCATCAGTGAATACAGGGGATTGAACTACGAGCAGTACTTC.

The chain has TRBV20-1 and TRBJ2-5; D not resolved. This CDR3 has 11 amino acids. Germline CDR1 DFQATT, CDR2 SNEGSKA (reference sequence). Trimming stripped 4 bases from V and 1 base from J, with 4 bases between. CDR3 sequence: CSAITQETQYF. The CDR3 DNA reads as TGCAGTGCTATTACCCAAGAGACCCAGTACTTC.

The rearrangement joins TRBV6-5 to TRBJ1-3; 9 bases map to TRBD1. After removal of 0 bases from V and 8 bases from J, the junction contained 8 bases not matched to a gene. The CDR3 runs to 16 residues. The germline gives CDR1 MNHEY, CDR2 SVGAGI. The CDR3 is CASSYSLYGQGYTIYF. DNA of the CDR3: TGTGCCAGCAGTTACTCGCTTTATGGACAGGGGTACACCATATATTTT.

The rearrangement links TRBV6-1 to TRBJ2-4; 7 nucleotides line up with TRBD1. The V segment lost 4 bases and the J segment 1 base; nucleotides outside the gene matches: 10. The CDR3 runs 17 residues. Germline CDR1 and CDR2: MNHNS and SASEGT. The CDR3 loop reads CASSALAGGFAKNIQYF. CDR3 nucleotides: TGTGCCAGCAGTGCCCTAGCAGGGGGATTCGCCAAAAACATTCAGTACTTC.

CDR3 coding DNA: TGTGCCAGCAGTCTGTCAGGGCATCAGCCCCAGCATTTT. Translation gives CASSLSGHQPQHF. The rearrangement uses TRBV27 and TRBJ1-5; D possibly corresponds to TRBD1 (5 bases). Germline CDR1 is MNHEY and CDR2 is SMNVEV (reference sequence). The CDR3 length is 13 residues. Trimming stripped 5 bases from V and 5 bases from J, with 10 bases between.

This clone has a single count. The chain carries TRBV5-1 and TRBJ2-5; TRBD2 is a possible D gene (6 bases). The germline gives CDR1 SGHRS, CDR2 YFSETQ. The CDR3 is 11 residues long. The V gene lost 6 bases and the J gene lost 5 bases, with 8 bases spanning the gap. The CDR3 is CASTRGETQYF. CDR3 in DNA: TGCGCCAGCACCCGGGGGGAGACCCAGTACTTC.

The rearrangement links TRBV5-1 to TRBJ1-1; D ambiguous. CDR1 SGHRS and CDR2 YFSETQ come from the germline V gene. The CDR3 runs 14 residues. V shed 7 bases and J shed 1 base, with 14 bases lying between them. The CDR3 coding sequence is TGCGCCAGCGTCGACGGCTCCAGGAACACTGAAGCTTTCTTT. It is translated as CASVDGSRNTEAFF. The full variable domain, completed using reference TRBV5-1 and TRBJ1-1, is KAGVTQTPRYLIKTRGQQVTLSCSPISGHRSVSWYQQTPGQGLQFLFEYFSETQRNKGNFPGRFSGRQFSNSRSEMNVSTLELGDSALYLCASVDGSRNTEAFFGQGTRLTVV.

This clone was counted a single time. J is TRBJ1-4 and V is TRBV7-2; D might be TRBD1 (5 bases). V was clipped by 1 base and J by 7 bases, with 13 bases between them. There are 15 residues in the CDR3. CDR1 and CDR2 from the germline V gene are SGHTA and FQGNSA. The CDR3 is CASSLGSYGGEKLFF. CDR3 DNA sequence: TGTGCCAGCAGCTTAGGGTCTTACGGGGGTGAAAAACTGTTTTTT.

The chain joins TRBV4-3 to TRBJ2-2; D might be TRBD1 (6 bases). The V gene lost 0 bases and the J gene lost 5 bases, with 7 bases spanning the gap. The V gene's germline CDR1 is LGHNA and CDR2 YSLEER. The CDR3 loop spans 14 amino acids. The CDR3 bases are TGCGCCAGCAGCCAAGACAGGGGTACCGGGGAGCTGTTTTTT. Protein sequence: CASSQDRGTGELFF.

The CDR3 bases are TGTGCCAGCTCATCTAGACGGGCCAGACAAGAGACCCAGTACTTC. Encoded protein: CASSSRRARQETQYF. This chain uses TRBV18 with TRBJ2-5; D is unclear. From germline, CDR1 is KGHSH and CDR2 LQKENI. The CDR3 extends over 15 amino acids. V lost 5 bases, J lost 2 bases, and 15 bases lay in between. The full variable domain, with the rest looked up from reference TRBV18 and TRBJ2-5, is NAGVMQNPRHLVRRRGQEARLRCSPMKGHSHVYWYRQLPEEGLKFMVYLQKENIIDESGMPKERFSAEFPKEGPSILRIQQVVRGDSAAYFCASSSRRARQETQYFGPGTRLLVL.

This clone was seen just once. V gene TRBV5-1 combines with J gene TRBJ1-5, with a possible D match to TRBD1 (5 bases). Trimming took 0 bases from V and 7 from J, leaving 14 bases between them. In germline, CDR1 is SGHRS, CDR2 YFSETQ. The CDR3 is 15 residues long. The CDR3 DNA is TGCGCCAGCAGCTTGGGTGACAGTGCGGGGCAGCCCCAGCATTTT. This encodes CASSLGDSAGQPQHF.

The CDR3 loop is CASSLYYGANSYEQYF. The CDR3, as DNA: TGCGCCAGCAGCTTGTACTACGGAGCCAACTCCTACGAGCAGTACTTC. V gene TRBV5-1 combines with J gene TRBJ2-7, with no clear D. Trimming pared 1 base from V and 0 bases from J, leaving 14 bases between. This CDR3 comprises 16 residues. CDR1 and CDR2 (germline): SGHRS, YFSETQ. Looking up the rest from reference TRBV5-1 and TRBJ2-7 gives the full variable domain: KAGVTQTPRYLIKTRGQQVTLSCSPISGHRSVSWYQQTPGQGLQFLFEYFSETQRNKGNFPGRFSGRQFSNSRSEMNVSTLELGDSALYLCASSLYYGANSYEQYFGPGTRLTVT.

The chain has TRBV10-3 and TRBJ2-7; 7 bases map to TRBD2. Germline loops: CDR1 ENHRY, CDR2 SYGVKD. The CDR3 runs 17 residues. V shed 6 bases and J 5 bases; nucleotides not matched to a gene: 19. CDR3 sequence reads: CAIRSFSERGGRDEQYF. Written as DNA, the CDR3 is TGTGCCATCAGGAGTTTTTCCGAGCGGGGAGGTCGGGACGAGCAGTACTTC.